This TCR beta chain originates from a study of shared clonotypes between healthy human individuals. Naive CD8 cells lacked CD45RO and underwent positive selection for CCR7, leaving out terminally differentiated effector memory CD45RA+ cells. Donors were healthy HIV-negative adults without recently reported acute infections or vaccinations. Method: immunoSEQ multiplex PCR; TCRdb's copy keeps in-frame clones and lacks some. The profile shows about 1,900,000 clones, about 94% of them singletons. Sequencing was carried out using naive CD8+ T cells sorted from blood. The TCR sequence derives from a man in his late teens or twenties in good health.

This chain's CDR3 is CASSSRAQTNNEQFF. The CDR3 DNA follows: TGCGCCAGCAGCTCCCGGGCCCAGACGAACAATGAGCAGTTCTTC. The V and J genes are TRBV5-1 and TRBJ2-1; unclear D gene. This CDR3 is built from 15 residues. The germline V gene has CDR1 SGHRS and CDR2 YFSETQ. Trimming took 3 bases from V and 5 from J, leaving 15 bases between them.